A selection of T cell receptor beta chains follows, all from one sample in a study of blood T cell repertoires in COVID-19. Produced via immunoSEQ multiplex PCR; TCRdb's table is partial and in-frame only. The profile covers tens of thousands of clones, with approximately 85% appearing a single time and roughly 14% taken by the ten largest. Sequencing was performed on peripheral blood. Receptor source: a human donor in a cohort sampled during active COVID-19. CDR3s include the opening cysteine and the closing phenylalanine or tryptophan. Fields, in order: V gene, J gene, D gene, clone size, CDR3 protein, CDR3 DNA. A D gene is named only where the DNA matches it firmly. Expanded clones get a size class; other rows say once, few or many, or leave the size out.

v_call: TRBV19; j_call: TRBJ1-1; d_call: .; clone_size: .; cdr3_aa: CASSILGGAGETEAFF; cdr3_nt: TGTGCCAGTAGTATATTAGGTGGGGCAGGGGAGACTGAAGCTTTCTTT
v_call: TRBV6-5; j_call: TRBJ1-2; d_call: TRBD1; clone_size: .; cdr3_aa: CASSYVDRDYGYTF; cdr3_nt: TGTGCCAGCAGTTACGTGGACAGGGACTATGGCTACACCTTC
v_call: TRBV19; j_call: TRBJ2-7; d_call: .; clone_size: .; cdr3_aa: CASSHPGVGEQYF; cdr3_nt: TGTGCCAGTAGCCACCCAGGGGTCGGCGAGCAGTACTTC
v_call: TRBV28; j_call: TRBJ1-2; d_call: .; clone_size: .; cdr3_aa: CASSLSGGSYGYTF; cdr3_nt: TGTGCCAGCAGTTTGTCGGGGGGGAGCTATGGCTACACCTTC
v_call: TRBV7-2; j_call: TRBJ1-1; d_call: .; clone_size: .; cdr3_aa: CASRLQPSTEAFF; cdr3_nt: TGTGCCAGCAGATTACAACCCAGCACTGAAGCTTTCTTT
v_call: TRBV7-8; j_call: TRBJ2-2; d_call: .; clone_size: .; cdr3_aa: CASSEGHRAGELFF; cdr3_nt: TGTGCCAGCAGCGAGGGACATCGGGCCGGGGAGCTGTTTTTT
v_call: TRBV18; j_call: TRBJ1-1; d_call: .; clone_size: .; cdr3_aa: CASSPVSTEAFF; cdr3_nt: TGTGCCAGCTCACCAGTGAGTACTGAAGCTTTCTTT
v_call: TRBV15; j_call: TRBJ2-1; d_call: .; clone_size: few; cdr3_aa: CATSRGLLGGLAGISYNEQFF; cdr3_nt: TGTGCCACCAGCAGAGGCCTGCTTGGGGGCCTCGCGGGTATTTCCTACAATGAGCAGTTCTTC
v_call: TRBV5-4; j_call: TRBJ2-3; d_call: .; clone_size: .; cdr3_aa: CASSLRSGATDTQYF; cdr3_nt: TGTGCCAGCAGCTTGCGCAGCGGCGCAACAGATACGCAGTATTTT
v_call: TRBV19; j_call: TRBJ2-5; d_call: TRBD2; clone_size: .; cdr3_aa: CASSMLAGGQETQYF; cdr3_nt: TGTGCCAGTAGTATGCTAGCGGGAGGGCAGGAGACCCAGTACTTC
v_call: TRBV27; j_call: TRBJ1-5; d_call: TRBD1; clone_size: .; cdr3_aa: CASSKGTGDSNQPQHF; cdr3_nt: TGTGCCAGCAGCAAAGGGACAGGGGATAGCAATCAGCCCCAGCATTTT
v_call: TRBV18; j_call: TRBJ2-7; d_call: .; clone_size: .; cdr3_aa: CASSPSRQTYSYEQYF; cdr3_nt: TGTGCCAGCTCACCATCCCGACAGACCTACTCCTACGAGCAGTACTTC
v_call: TRBV6-6; j_call: TRBJ2-7; d_call: .; clone_size: .; cdr3_aa: CASRKAQGYEQYF; cdr3_nt: TGTGCCAGCAGAAAGGCACAGGGCTACGAGCAGTACTTC